These 5 T cell receptor beta chains came from one sample sequenced in a study of T cells after yellow fever vaccination. A single record per CDR3 protein comes from TCRdb applying MiXCR to the 5' RACE reads. The repertoire has 500,000 to 650,000 distinct CDR3 sequences, roughly 14% of them found once; the top ten carry over 11%. Sequencing used PBMCs, obtained on the day of the yellow fever booster vaccination. These receptors came from a man aged 30 to 45 who received the YFV17D yellow fever vaccine.

This clonotype was picked up a small number of times. V usage is TRBV3-1 and J usage is TRBJ2-1; TRBD2 agrees at 10 bases. Trimming removed 0 bases from V and 10 bases from J; junction bases left unmatched: 0. The CDR3 loop spans 13 amino acids. Germline V gives CDR1 LGHDT, CDR2 YNNKEL (reference sequence). CDR3 protein: CASSQELAGEQFF. The DNA for the CDR3 is TGTGCCAGCAGCCAAGAACTAGCGGGAGAGCAGTTCTTC.

This clonotype was detected only once. This chain uses TRBV9 with TRBJ2-3; D remains ambiguous. Trimming took off 4 bases at V and 4 bases at J, with 16 bases between the two ends. There are 15 residues in the CDR3. Per the germline V gene, CDR1 is SGDLS and CDR2 is YYNGEE. The CDR3 DNA sequence: TGTGCCAGCAGCAGAACCCGGGCCAGACCAGATACGCAGTATTTT. It encodes CASSRTRARPDTQYF.

This clonotype was counted only a few times. This rearrangement joins TRBV28 to TRBJ2-1; 7 bases map to TRBD1. Trimming cost V 5 bases and J 15 bases; bases outside gene matches: 7. The CDR3 contains 11 residues. Germline CDR1 and CDR2: MDHEN and SYDVKM. CDR3 sequence: CASSNHRGGFF. The CDR3 nucleotides are TGTGCCAGCAGTAATCACAGGGGTGGGTTCTTC.

The chain has TRBV6-2 or TRBV6-3 and TRBJ1-2; D unclear. Trimming pared 0 bases from V and 2 bases from J, leaving 13 bases between. Germline CDR1 is MNHEY and CDR2 is SVGEGT. The CDR3 runs to 16 residues. CDR3 residues: CASSYSAGIWNYGYTF. Written as DNA, the CDR3 is TGTGCCAGCAGTTACTCTGCGGGGATCTGGAACTATGGCTACACCTTC.

This clonotype was found a few times. The chain uses TRBV5-1 and TRBJ2-1; TRBD2 aligns across 8 bases. CDR1 is SGHRS and CDR2 is YFSETQ in the germline V gene. The J segment lost 4 bases and the V segment lost 6 bases, leaving 6 bases of the junction unmatched. This CDR3 has 14 amino acids. CDR3 sequence reads: CASTITSGYNEQFF. Written as DNA, the CDR3 is TGCGCCAGCACCATTACTAGCGGATACAATGAGCAGTTCTTC.